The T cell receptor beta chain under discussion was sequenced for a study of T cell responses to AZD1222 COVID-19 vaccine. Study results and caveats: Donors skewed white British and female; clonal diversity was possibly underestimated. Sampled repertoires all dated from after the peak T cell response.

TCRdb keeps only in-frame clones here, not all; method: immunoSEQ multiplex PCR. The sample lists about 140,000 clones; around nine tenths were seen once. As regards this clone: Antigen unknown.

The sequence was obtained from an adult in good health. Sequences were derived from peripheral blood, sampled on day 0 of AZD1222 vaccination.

The CDR3 loop reads CASSVEWTHQETQYF. CDR3 coding DNA: TGTGCCAGCAGCGTAGAGTGGACCCATCAAGAGACCCAGTACTTC. This chain links TRBV9 with TRBJ2-5; D is uncertain. The CDR3 contains 15 residues. Germline V gene lookup returns CDR1 SGDLS and CDR2 YYNGEE. The V end lost 0 bases, the J end lost 2 bases, and 11 bases lay between the germline ends.